Listed here are 21 T cell receptor beta chains from one sample, sequenced in a study of cytomegalovirus exposure and HLA in healthy donors. Primers included in the PCR were 60 Vbeta and 13 Jbeta primers. Only in-frame clones appear in the TCRdb table, and some are missing; sequencing was by immunoSEQ multiplex PCR. Of about 130,000 clones listed, approximately 60% were seen once; the top ten hold under 2.5%. What was sequenced was PBMCs. Receptors originate from a woman aged 40 to 50 in good health and CMV-seronegative.

The chain is built from TRBV27 and TRBJ2-1; TRBD1 is a possible D gene (6 bases). The length of the CDR3 is 16 residues. V was trimmed by 5 bases and J by 8 bases, leaving 22 bases between them. CDR1 is MNHEY, CDR2 SMNVEV, per germline (reference sequence). The CDR3 coding sequence is TGTGCCAGCAGTCCGATGAACAGGAGCCAGGGGCATGAGCAGTTCTTC. Protein: CASSPMNRSQGHEQFF.

The chain employs TRBV28 and TRBJ2-3, with D possibly being TRBD1 (6 bases). Deletions cut 1 base from V and 3 bases from J, with 11 bases between. CDR3 size: 15 residues. Germline CDR1 MDHEN, CDR2 SYDVKM. The CDR3 here is CASSLYTGMTDTQYF. The CDR3 bases are TGTGCCAGCAGTTTATATACAGGGATGACAGATACGCAGTATTTT.

The rearrangement uses TRBV19 and TRBJ2-5; the D gene is possibly TRBD1 (6 bases). Germline V gives CDR1 LNHDA, CDR2 SQIVND (reference sequence). This CDR3 contains 15 residues. The V and J ends lost 6 bases and 5 bases respectively, with 19 bases between them. CDR3 DNA sequence: TGTGCCAGTAGACCGACCAACAGGGAGTGGGAGACCCAGTACTTC. Protein: CASRPTNREWETQYF.

The chain employs TRBV5-6 and TRBJ1-2; unclear D gene. Germline CDR1 SGHDT, CDR2 YYEEEE. V lost 1 base and J 3 bases, leaving 4 bases between the germline ends. This CDR3 is built from 12 residues. CDR3 sequence reads: CASSLTDYGYTF. The CDR3 DNA reads as TGTGCCAGCAGCTTGACAGACTATGGCTACACCTTC.

The V gene is TRBV4-2, the J gene TRBJ2-1; 7 bases align to TRBD1. Germline V gene data show CDR1 as LGHNA and CDR2 as YNFKEQ. V lost 4 bases to trimming and J lost 5 bases; unmatched junction nucleotides: 5. CDR3 size: 14 residues. The CDR3 region has the DNA TGTGCCAGCAGCCCAGGACAGGTGGACAATGAGCAGTTCTTC. Translation gives CASSPGQVDNEQFF.

V usage is TRBV5-1 and J usage is TRBJ1-4; 8 nucleotides align to TRBD1. Trimming removed 0 bases from V and 4 bases from J; junction bases left unmatched: 2. Germline CDR1 reads SGHRS; CDR2 reads YFSETQ. The length of the CDR3 is 15 residues. CDR3 nucleotide sequence: TGCGCCAGCAGCTTGGGGACAGGGTTTAATGAAAAACTGTTTTTT. Its translation is CASSLGTGFNEKLFF.

About this clone itself: Different DNA sequences within this sample yield the same CDR3. The chain combines TRBV6-1 with TRBJ1-5; no definite D call. V dropped 2 bases and J dropped 2 bases, with 7 bases sitting between them. Germline lookup yields CDR1 MNHNS and CDR2 SASEGT. The CDR3 extends over 14 amino acids. For the CDR3, the DNA is TGTGCCAGCAGTGAAAGCGGGGGCAATCAGCCCCAGCATTTT. The encoded protein is CASSESGGNQPQHF.

The chain recombines TRBV7-2 with TRBJ1-6; 8 positions match TRBD1. This CDR3 spans 15 amino acids. Germline V gene sequence: CDR1 SGHTA, CDR2 FQGNSA. With V trimmed by 4 bases and J by 7 bases, 6 bases remained unmatched. DNA for the CDR3: TGTGCCAGCAGCTCCGGGACAGGACAGAATTCACCCCTCCACTTT. Its translation is CASSSGTGQNSPLHF.

This sequence joins TRBV28 and TRBJ1-2; TRBD1 is a possible D gene (6 bases). V lost 3 bases and J lost 3, with 14 bases in between. Germline assignment: CDR1 MDHEN and CDR2 SYDVKM. CDR3 length: 15 amino acids. This CDR3 is CASSLRGGEDYGYTF. The CDR3 DNA sequence: TGTGCCAGCAGTTTGAGAGGGGGGGAGGACTATGGCTACACCTTC.

This chain links TRBV19 with TRBJ2-5, with 13 bases identical to TRBD2. The V and J ends lost 5 bases and 2 bases, in that order; junction bases with no gene match: 5. This CDR3 comprises 16 residues. Germline V CDR1 and CDR2: LNHDA, SQIVND (reference sequence). The CDR3 DNA reads as TGTGCCAGTAGTCCTCGACTAGCGGGGGGACAAGAGACCCAGTACTTC. The encoded protein is CASSPRLAGGQETQYF.

The chain recombines TRBV7-9 with TRBJ2-2; a possible D gene is TRBD1 (6 bases). This CDR3 has 13 amino acids. Per the germline V gene, CDR1 is SEHNR and CDR2 is FQNEAQ (reference sequence). The ends were cut back, 11 bases at V and 5 bases at J, with 15 bases in the middle. Here the CDR3 reads CAGTGTPTGELFF. CDR3 DNA sequence: TGTGCCGGGACCGGGACACCGACCGGGGAGCTGTTTTTT.

In this sample, this clone turned up once. This chain connects TRBV5-4 to TRBJ1-5; maybe TRBD1 (6 bases). The CDR3 runs to 14 residues. Trimming shortened V by 4 bases and J by 4 bases, and 12 bases separated the two germline ends. Germline assignment: CDR1 SGHNT and CDR2 YYREEE (reference sequence). The CDR3 sequence is CASSVQGWNQPQHF. DNA of the CDR3: TGTGCCAGCAGCGTACAGGGCTGGAATCAGCCCCAGCATTTT. The whole variable domain, filled in from reference TRBV5-4 and TRBJ1-5, reads ETGVTQSPTHLIKTRGQQVTLRCSSQSGHNTVSWYQQALGQGPQFIFQYYREEENGRGNFPPRFSGLQFPNYSSELNVNALELDDSALYLCASSVQGWNQPQHFGDGTRLSIL.

The rearrangement joins TRBV2 to TRBJ2-7; D remains unclear. Trimming pared 7 bases from V and 4 bases from J, leaving 11 bases between. The CDR3 is made up of 12 amino acids. CDR1 and CDR2 (germline): SNHLY, FYNNEI. The CDR3 protein is CASTQASYEQYF. The CDR3 coding sequence is TGTGCCAGCACGCAGGCCAGTTACGAGCAGTACTTC.

The chain uses TRBV5-5 and TRBJ2-1; TRBD2 agrees at 7 bases. The CDR3 contains 13 residues. CDR1 and CDR2 (germline): SGHKS, YYEKEE (reference sequence). J lost 8 bases, V lost 3 bases, and 5 bases had no gene match. CDR3 protein: CASSWAREDEQFF. The CDR3 bases are TGTGCCAGCAGCTGGGCCCGGGAGGATGAGCAGTTCTTC.

The chain couples TRBV12-5 to TRBJ2-3; D is unclear. CDR1 LGHNT and CDR2 FRNRAP come from the germline V gene. CDR3 length: 12 amino acids. V was cut by 3 bases and J by 3 bases, with 4 bases left in between. For the CDR3, the DNA is TGTGCTAGTGGTTTACTGACAGATACGCAGTATTTT. This encodes CASGLLTDTQYF.

The CDR3 DNA is TGTGCCAGCAGCGTAGCAACTAGCGGGTACAATGAGCAGTTCTTC. This codes for CASSVATSGYNEQFF. The chain is built from TRBV9 and TRBJ2-1; TRBD2 agrees at 9 bases. V trimming: 0 bases; J trimming: 4 bases; junction bases outside the gene matches: 2. This CDR3 is built from 15 residues. CDR1 is SGDLS, CDR2 YYNGEE, per germline.

This clone has a handful of counts. This chain uses TRBV28 with TRBJ2-1, with D tentatively TRBD1 (6 bases). Trimming took off 5 bases at V and 4 bases at J, with 9 bases between the two ends. Germline V gene data show CDR1 as MDHEN and CDR2 as SYDVKM. The CDR3 loop spans 13 amino acids. The chain's CDR3 is CASSPTGYNEQFF. The CDR3 DNA sequence: TGTGCCAGCAGTCCGACAGGTTACAATGAGCAGTTCTTC.

This chain uses TRBV4-3 with TRBJ2-2; TRBD2 is a possible D gene (7 bases). Trimming shortened V by 2 bases and J by 4 bases, and 8 bases separated the two germline ends. This CDR3 comprises 14 residues. The V gene's germline CDR1 is LGHNA and CDR2 YSLEER. The CDR3 DNA is TGCGCCAGCAGCCAAAGGGGGGGCACCGGGGAGCTGTTTTTT. Amino acids: CASSQRGGTGELFF.

The chain combines TRBV5-6 with TRBJ2-7; possible D gene TRBD1, 6 bases. The CDR3 contains 14 residues. The V gene's germline CDR1 is SGHDT and CDR2 YYEEEE. Trimming took off 2 bases at V and 7 bases at J, with 16 bases between the two ends. CDR3 sequence (DNA): TGTGCCAGCAGCTTCCGGACTGGGGGCGGGGAGCAGTACTTC. Translating it yields CASSFRTGGGEQYF.

The rearrangement links TRBV4-2 to TRBJ2-2; 10 bases map to TRBD2. Germline CDR1 LGHNA, CDR2 YNFKEQ. CDR3 size: 17 residues. J gave up 6 bases and V 2 bases, and 9 bases lay outside the gene matches. The CDR3 DNA is TGTGCCAGCAGCCAAACCCAGGGACTAGCGAAGGCCGGGGAGCTGTTTTTT. Amino acid sequence: CASSQTQGLAKAGELFF.

The rearrangement uses TRBV6-4 and TRBJ1-1, with TRBD1 identical over 12 bases. CDR1 is MRHNA and CDR2 is SNTAGT in the germline V gene. This CDR3 contains 14 residues. V lost 3 bases to trimming and J lost 11 bases; unmatched junction nucleotides: 7. The CDR3 sequence: CASSEGTGGARAFF. The CDR3 DNA follows: TGTGCCAGCAGTGAAGGGACAGGGGGCGCGAGGGCTTTCTTT.